This T cell receptor beta chain originates from a study of blood T cells in healthy people across ages. The donors, healthy Caucasians from Russia, were aged 6 to 90. Alongside a J-beta primer mix, a sample-barcoded 5' primer served in a second PCR lasting 7 to 11 cycles. TCRdb recomputed calls from the 5' RACE reads with MiXCR, one row per CDR3 protein. The table has 800,000 to 950,000 distinct CDR3 sequences, 25% to 30% seen once. The CDR3 is 17 residues long. Germline V gives CDR1 SEHNR, CDR2 FQNEAQ (reference sequence). Trimming cost V 3 bases and J 5 bases; bases outside gene matches: 8. These data also formed part of another study, on T cells of mothers and their children. That work adds: Sequencing got over 10 million TCR beta CDR3 reads from each mother and around 3 million from each child. The output of TCR recombination is shaped by thymic selection similarly in related and unrelated pairs.

Sequencing was carried out using blood. The TCR originated in a middle-aged woman in good health. The genes are TRBV7-9 and TRBJ1-6, with 9 bases lining up with TRBD1. DNA of the CDR3: TGTGCCAGCAGCTTGAACAGGGGGCTTGGAAATAATTCACCCCTCCACTTT. Residues: CASSLNRGLGNNSPLHF.